One T cell receptor beta chain is described in this entry. Libraries were prepared by immunoSEQ multiplex PCR; TCRdb keeps only in-frame clonotypes and omits some of them. The repertoire holds some 49,000 clones, with approximately 92% as singletons. This record comes from a study of control samples from healthy donors and cancer patients. V lost 0 bases and J 4 bases, leaving 12 bases between the germline ends. The V gene's germline CDR1 is SGHDN and CDR2 FVKESK. The CDR3 has 15 amino acids. The chain employs TRBV14 and TRBJ1-2, with D possibly being TRBD1 (5 bases). The source of this sequence is a man aged 25 to 40 with colorectal cancer. The sample comprised PBMCs. The CDR3 DNA reads TGTGCCAGCAGCCAAGATGGGGGAGGAGTCTATGGCTACACCTTC. Translating gives CASSQDGGGVYGYTF.